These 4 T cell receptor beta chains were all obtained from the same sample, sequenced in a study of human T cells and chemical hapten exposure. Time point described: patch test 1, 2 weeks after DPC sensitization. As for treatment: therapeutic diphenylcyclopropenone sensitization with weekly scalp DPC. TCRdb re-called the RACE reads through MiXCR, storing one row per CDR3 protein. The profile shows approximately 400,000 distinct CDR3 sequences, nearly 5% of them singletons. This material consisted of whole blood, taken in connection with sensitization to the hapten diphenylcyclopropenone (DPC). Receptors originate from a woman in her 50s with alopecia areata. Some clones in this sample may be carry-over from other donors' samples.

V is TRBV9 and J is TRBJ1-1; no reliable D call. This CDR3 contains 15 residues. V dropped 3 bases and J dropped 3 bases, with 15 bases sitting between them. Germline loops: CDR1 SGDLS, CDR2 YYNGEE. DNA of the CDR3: TGTGCCAGCAGCGGGACTGGAGTTGAAGACACTGAAGCTTTCTTT. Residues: CASSGTGVEDTEAFF.

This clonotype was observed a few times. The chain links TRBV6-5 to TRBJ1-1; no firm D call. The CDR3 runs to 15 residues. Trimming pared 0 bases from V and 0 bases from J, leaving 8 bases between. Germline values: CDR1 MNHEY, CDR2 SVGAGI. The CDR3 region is CASSYSRSVNTEAFF. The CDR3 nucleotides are TGTGCCAGCAGTTACTCGAGATCGGTGAACACTGAAGCTTTCTTT.

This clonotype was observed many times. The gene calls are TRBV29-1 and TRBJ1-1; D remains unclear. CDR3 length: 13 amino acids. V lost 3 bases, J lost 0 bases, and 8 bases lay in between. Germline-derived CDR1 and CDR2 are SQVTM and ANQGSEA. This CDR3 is CSVDGQLNTEAFF. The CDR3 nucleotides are TGCAGCGTTGACGGGCAGTTGAACACTGAAGCTTTCTTT.

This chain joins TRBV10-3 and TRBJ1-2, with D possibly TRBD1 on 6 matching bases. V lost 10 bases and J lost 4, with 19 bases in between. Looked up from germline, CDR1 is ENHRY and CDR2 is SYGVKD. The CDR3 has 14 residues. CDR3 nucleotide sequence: TGTGCCACGGGACCCGGGACAACCGCCTATGGCTACACCTTC. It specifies CATGPGTTAYGYTF.